The table lists the clone carrying this T cell receptor (beta chain) with many counts. This specimen belongs to a study of tumor and adjacent non-tumor tissue in lung cancer. TCRbeta libraries were built with three rounds of nested PCR, modified from ARM-PCR. Using its own MiXCR run on the multiplex PCR reads, TCRdb lists one record per CDR3 protein. The sample consists of 50,000 to 60,000 distinct CDR3 sequences, 74% of them appearing once. Germline V gene lookup returns CDR1 ENHRY and CDR2 SYGVKD. The V segment lost 8 bases and the J segment 4 bases; nucleotides outside the gene matches: 5. There are 14 residues in the CDR3. The template was RNA from unsorted bulk tissue. This non-tumor lung sample came from over 3 cm beyond the tumor edge.

The sample consisted of distant non-tumor lung tissue. J is TRBJ2-5 and V is TRBV10-3; TRBD2 matches 12 bases. This receptor was obtained from a woman aged 55-70 years with non-small cell lung cancer. CDR3 loop: CAIGPGLAGETQYF. CDR3 DNA: TGTGCCATCGGACCGGGACTAGCGGGAGAGACCCAGTACTTC.